This TCR beta chain was found in a study of shared clonotypes between healthy human individuals. Points from the study as a whole: Investigators expected sequencing depth to affect clonotype sharing among donors. A few donors had around 5% of their naive CD4 clonotypes in common. Estimated clonotype richness was generally higher in naive than memory subsets.

This CDR3 is 15 amino acids long. CDR1 is ENHRY and CDR2 is SYGVKD in the germline V gene. Trimming shortened V by 9 bases and J by 6 bases, and 22 bases separated the two germline ends. The donors, all of them Caucasian adults, lived in Nashville, Tennessee. Measured with immunoSEQ multiplex PCR; TCRdb has only the in-frame clones, and not every one. In the table there are about 600,000 clones, around 97% of which are singletons. Remarks on this clone: Its specificity is unknown.

This chain connects TRBV10-3 to TRBJ2-3, with D possibly being TRBD2 (6 bases). This receptor was identified in a woman under 40 in good health. The sequenced sample consisted of naive CD4+ T cells sorted from blood. The subset was: CD45RA+ positively selected. The CDR3 nucleotides read TGTGCCATGAAAGCGGGCGCGGGTACCGATGATACGCAGTATTTT. It translates to CAMKAGAGTDDTQYF.